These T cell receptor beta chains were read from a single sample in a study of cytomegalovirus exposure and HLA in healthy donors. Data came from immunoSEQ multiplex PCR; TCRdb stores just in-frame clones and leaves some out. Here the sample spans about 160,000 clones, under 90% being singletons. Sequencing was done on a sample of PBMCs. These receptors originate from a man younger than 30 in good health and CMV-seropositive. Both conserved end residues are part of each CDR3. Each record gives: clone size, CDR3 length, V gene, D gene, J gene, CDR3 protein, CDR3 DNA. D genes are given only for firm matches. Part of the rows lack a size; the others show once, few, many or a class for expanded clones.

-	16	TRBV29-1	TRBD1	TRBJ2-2	CSVEAGTGGAPGELFF	TGCAGCGTTGAAGCGGGCACAGGGGGCGCGCCCGGGGAGCTGTTTTTT
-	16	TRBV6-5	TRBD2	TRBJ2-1	CASSYSASGIGYEQFF	TGTGCCAGCAGTTACTCAGCCAGCGGGATCGGGTATGAGCAGTTCTTC
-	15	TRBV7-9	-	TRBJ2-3	CASSLDLASTDTQYF	TGTGCCAGCAGCTTAGACTTAGCCAGCACAGATACGCAGTATTTT
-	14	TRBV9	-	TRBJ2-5	CASSVGSGGETQYF	TGTGCCAGCAGCGTAGGATCAGGAGGGGAGACCCAGTACTTC
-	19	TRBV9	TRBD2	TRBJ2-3	CASSVVRGLVFFGTDTQYF	TGTGCCAGCAGCGTAGTTCGTGGACTAGTATTTTTTGGCACAGATACGCAGTATTTT
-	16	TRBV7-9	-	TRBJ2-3	CASSQTRLRRTDTQYF	TGTGCCAGCAGCCAAACTCGGCTGAGGAGGACAGATACGCAGTATTTT
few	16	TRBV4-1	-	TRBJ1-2	CASSQDLDTLGYGYTF	TGCGCCAGCAGCCAAGATCTGGATACCCTAGGCTATGGCTACACCTTC
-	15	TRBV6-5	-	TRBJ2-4	CASSYDFLAKNIQYF	TGTGCCAGCAGTTACGACTTTCTAGCCAAAAACATTCAGTACTTC
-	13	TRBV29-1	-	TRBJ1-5	CSVGENSNQPQHF	TGCAGCGTAGGAGAGAATAGCAATCAGCCCCAGCATTTT
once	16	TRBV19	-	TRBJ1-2	CASSISVGSGNYGYTF	TGTGCCAGTAGTATTTCTGTTGGATCAGGCAACTATGGCTACACCTTC
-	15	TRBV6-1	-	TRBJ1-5	CASSAGLLSNQPQHF	TGTGCCAGCAGTGCGGGACTATTAAGCAATCAGCCCCAGCATTTT
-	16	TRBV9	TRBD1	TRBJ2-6	CASAAGQGAGANVLTF	TGTGCCAGCGCCGCGGGACAGGGAGCCGGGGCCAACGTCCTGACTTTC
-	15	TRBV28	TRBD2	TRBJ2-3	CASSFLLAGPDTQYF	TGTGCCAGCAGTTTCCTACTAGCGGGACCTGATACGCAGTATTTT
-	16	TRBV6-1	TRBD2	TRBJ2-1	CASSGRTSGLYNEQFF	TGTGCCAGCAGTGGACGGACTAGCGGACTATACAATGAGCAGTTCTTC
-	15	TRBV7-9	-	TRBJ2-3	CASSLSLGDTDTQYF	TGTGCCAGCAGCTTAAGCTTGGGAGACACAGATACGCAGTATTTT
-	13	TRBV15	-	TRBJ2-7	CATSRPQTAEQYF	TGTGCCACCAGCAGACCCCAGACAGCCGAGCAGTACTTC
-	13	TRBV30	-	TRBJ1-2	CAWRTGQRNGYTF	TGTGCCTGGAGAACAGGACAGCGAAATGGCTACACCTTC
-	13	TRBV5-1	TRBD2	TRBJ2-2	CASSILAEGELFF	TGCGCCAGCAGCATACTAGCGGAGGGGGAGCTGTTTTTT
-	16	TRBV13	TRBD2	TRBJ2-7	CASSLAGTSRDLGQYF	TGTGCCAGCAGCTTAGCCGGGACTAGCCGTGACCTAGGGCAGTACTTC
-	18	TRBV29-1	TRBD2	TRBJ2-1	CSVVGTSGRTSSYNEQFF	TGCAGCGTTGTGGGGACTAGCGGGAGGACGAGCTCCTACAATGAGCAGTTCTTC
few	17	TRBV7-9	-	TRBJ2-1	CASSLWRPHSSYNEQFF	TGTGCCAGCAGCCTGTGGCGCCCCCACAGCTCCTACAATGAGCAGTTCTTC
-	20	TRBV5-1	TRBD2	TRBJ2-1	CASSNGGLAGGPDSYNEQFF	TGCGCCAGCAGCAATGGAGGGCTAGCGGGAGGGCCGGACTCCTACAATGAGCAGTTCTTC
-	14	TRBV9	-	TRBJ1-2	CASSPGDDLYGYTF	TGTGCCAGCAGCCCCGGAGACGACCTCTATGGCTACACCTTC
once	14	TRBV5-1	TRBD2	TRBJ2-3	CASSFGAGADTQYF	TGCGCCAGCAGCTTCGGAGCGGGAGCAGATACGCAGTATTTT
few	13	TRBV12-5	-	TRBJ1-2	CASGQGEGMGYTF	TGTGCTAGTGGACAGGGAGAGGGAATGGGCTACACCTTC
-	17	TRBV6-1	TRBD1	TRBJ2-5	CASSATPGGFGQETQYF	TGTGCCAGCAGTGCCACCCCAGGGGGCTTCGGGCAAGAGACCCAGTACTTC
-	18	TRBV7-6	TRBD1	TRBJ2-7	CASSLVRLDRGQTYEQYF	TGTGCCAGCAGCTTAGTACGCTTGGACAGGGGGCAGACCTACGAGCAGTACTTC
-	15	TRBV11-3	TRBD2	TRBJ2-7	CASSLLSGGFHEQYF	TGTGCCAGCAGCTTATTATCGGGAGGGTTCCACGAGCAGTACTTC
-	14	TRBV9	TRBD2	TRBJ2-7	CASSVSSGSYEQYF	TGTGCCAGCAGCGTATCTAGCGGGAGCTACGAGCAGTACTTC
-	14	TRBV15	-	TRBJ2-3	CATSRDRVTDTQYF	TGTGCCACCAGCAGAGACAGGGTTACAGATACGCAGTATTTT
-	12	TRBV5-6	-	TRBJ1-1	CASSLTPTEAFF	TGTGCCAGCAGCTTGACTCCCACTGAAGCTTTCTTT
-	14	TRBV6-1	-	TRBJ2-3	CASSEALRRNTQYF	TGTGCCAGCAGTGAAGCGTTACGGCGGAATACGCAGTATTTT
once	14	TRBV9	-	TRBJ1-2	CASSVEGGGNGYTF	TGTGCCAGCAGCGTAGAGGGAGGGGGGAATGGCTACACCTTC
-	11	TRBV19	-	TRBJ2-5	CASSMRETQYF	TGTGCCAGTAGTATGCGGGAGACCCAGTACTTC
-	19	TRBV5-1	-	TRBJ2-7	CASSLTASGSSGYSYEQYF	TGCGCCAGCAGCTTAACTGCCTCGGGAAGTAGCGGCTACTCCTACGAGCAGTACTTC
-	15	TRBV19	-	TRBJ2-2	CASSKSDTHTGELFF	TGTGCCAGTAGTAAATCGGACACACACACCGGGGAGCTGTTTTTT
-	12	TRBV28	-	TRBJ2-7	CASSLRGGEQYF	TGTGCCAGCAGTTTAAGAGGGGGCGAGCAGTACTTC
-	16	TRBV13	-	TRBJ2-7	CASSLRQTGFLYEQYF	TGTGCCAGCAGCTTACGCCAAACAGGGTTTCTCTACGAGCAGTACTTC
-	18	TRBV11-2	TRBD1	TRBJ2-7	CASSTLQGPRALTYEQYF	TGTGCCAGCAGCACTTTACAGGGGCCTAGAGCCCTCACCTACGAGCAGTACTTC
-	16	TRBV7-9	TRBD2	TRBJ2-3	CASSFGASGATDTQYF	TGTGCCAGCAGCTTCGGGGCTAGCGGAGCCACAGATACGCAGTATTTT
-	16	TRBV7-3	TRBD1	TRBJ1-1	CASSRLGRTGDSEAFF	TGTGCCAGCAGCCGCCTGGGGCGGACAGGCGACTCTGAAGCTTTCTTT
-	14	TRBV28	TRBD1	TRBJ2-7	CASRGTGEAYEQYF	TGTGCCAGCCGAGGGACAGGGGAGGCCTATGAGCAGTACTTC
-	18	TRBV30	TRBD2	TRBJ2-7	CAWRPTGLAGSSSYEQYF	TGTGCCTGGAGACCAACAGGGCTAGCGGGATCTTCCTCCTACGAGCAGTACTTC
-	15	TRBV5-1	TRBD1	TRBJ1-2	CASSPRTGANYGYTF	TGCGCCAGCAGCCCTAGGACAGGGGCTAACTATGGCTACACCTTC
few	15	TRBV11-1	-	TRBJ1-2	CASSLAGGAGYGYTF	TGTGCCAGCAGCTTAGCAGGCGGGGCTGGCTATGGCTACACCTTC
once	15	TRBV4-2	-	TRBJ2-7	CASSQDALARYEQYF	TGTGCCAGCAGCCAAGATGCCCTAGCGCGTTACGAGCAGTACTTC
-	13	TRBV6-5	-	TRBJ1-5	CASSRTGYQPQHF	TGTGCCAGCAGCCGAACAGGGTACCAGCCCCAGCATTTT
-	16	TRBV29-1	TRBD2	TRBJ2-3	CSVEFLREGSTDTQYF	TGCAGCGTTGAGTTTTTGCGGGAGGGAAGCACAGATACGCAGTATTTT
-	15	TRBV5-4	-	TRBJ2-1	CASSLEGRRGNEQFF	TGTGCCAGCAGCTTGGAGGGTAGGAGGGGCAATGAGCAGTTCTTC
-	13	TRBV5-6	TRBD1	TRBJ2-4	CASSLDRGDIQYF	TGTGCCAGCAGCTTGGACAGGGGTGACATTCAGTACTTC
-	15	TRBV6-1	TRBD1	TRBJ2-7	CASSYGQGNMNEQYF	TGTGCCAGCAGCTACGGACAGGGGAACATGAACGAGCAGTACTTC
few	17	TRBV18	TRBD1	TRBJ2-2	CASSPLGTGGRTGELFF	TGTGCCAGCTCACCACTCGGGACAGGGGGACGCACCGGGGAGCTGTTTTTT